This record covers a single T cell receptor (beta chain). Its antigen is unidentified. As for time point: week 23, last vaccination. Every vaccination contained 300 ug of the mutant IDH1 20-mer peptide and was paired with topical imiquimod. The donors had new WHO grade 3 or 4 astrocytomas; these were IDH1-mutant and ATRX-lost. Per germline, CDR1 DFQATT and CDR2 SNEGSKA (reference sequence). CDR3 length equals 11 residues. Trimming removed 6 bases from V and 1 base from J, with 7 bases in between. The data originate from a study of a mutant IDH1 vaccine in newly diagnosed glioma. Overall study: Previous treatment comprised radiotherapy, temozolomide, or both, mostly both.

Sequencing was performed with immunoSEQ multiplex PCR; in TCRdb, only in-frame clones are kept and a portion is missing. The sample shows approximately 50,000 clones, about nine tenths of them seen only once. Study outcomes and limitations: The occurrence of vaccine-induced immune responses was seen in around 93% of patients.

The source of this sequence is a middle-aged man with glioma. The specimen comprised PBMCs, sampled from a glioma patient whose treatment included an IDH1 peptide vaccine. The J gene is TRBJ2-7, the V gene TRBV20-1; D is possibly TRBD1 (6 bases). This CDR3 reads CSAGQSYEQYF. The CDR3 DNA is TGCAGTGCCGGACAGTCCTACGAGCAGTACTTC.